These 6 T cell receptor beta chains came from one sample sequenced in a study of vaccination and CD4 T cells after COVID-19. Documented treatment: approximately nine-day PBMC culture with coronavirus spike peptide pools or control peptides (ViraFEST assay). Their antigens are not known. Cultured CD4+ T cells had their DNA profiled by the Oncomine TCR Beta short-read assay. One entry per CDR3 protein, called by TCRdb with MiXCR from the PCR reads. The sample records 20,000 or so distinct CDR3 sequences, about 40% being singletons. The material sequenced was CD4+ T cells from blood, cultured in vitro, taken before SARS-CoV-2 vaccination. The receptors were sampled from a human donor who had recovered from COVID-19.

The genes are TRBV4-3 and TRBJ1-2, with unresolved D. Germline V lookup: CDR1 LGHNA, CDR2 YSLEER. With 0 bases removed from V and 8 bases from J, the gap between germline ends came to 10 bases. This CDR3 spans 13 amino acids. The CDR3 is CASSQDTGVGYTF. The CDR3 DNA reads TGCGCCAGCAGCCAAGACACTGGGGTCGGCTACACCTTC.

The J gene is TRBJ1-2, the V gene TRBV12-3 or TRBV12-4; 9 bases line up with TRBD1. The CDR3 has 16 amino acids. The V and J ends lost 6 bases and 5 bases, in that order; junction bases with no gene match: 13. DNA of the CDR3: TGTGCCAGCAGCAAGGGGGGGGACAGGGCAAATTATGGCTACACCTTC. Amino acids: CASSKGGDRANYGYTF.

CDR3 residues: CASREGDSYNSPLHF. CDR3 DNA: TGTGCCAGCAGGGAGGGGGACTCCTATAATTCACCCCTCCACTTT. V and J are TRBV6-1 and TRBJ1-6; a weak D match, TRBD1 (6 bases). V gave up 6 bases and J gave up 0 bases, with 9 bases separating them. The CDR3 consists of 15 residues. Germline V gene data show CDR1 as MNHNS and CDR2 as SASEGT.

This clonotype appeared a few times. The rearrangement uses TRBV6-4 and TRBJ1-2; 7 bases match TRBD1. Germline V CDR1 and CDR2: MRHNA, SNTAGT. The V segment lost 6 bases and the J segment 7 bases; nucleotides outside the gene matches: 8. The CDR3 extends over 13 amino acids. The DNA for the CDR3 is TGTGCCAGCAGGGACAACAGGGGCGGTGGCTACACCTTC. It specifies CASRDNRGGGYTF.

The chain joins TRBV11-2 to TRBJ1-1; D ambiguous. This CDR3 spans 15 amino acids. Trimming left V 4 bases short and J 1 base short, with 13 bases between. The germline V gene has CDR1 SGHAT and CDR2 FQNNGV. CDR3 protein: CASSSMGRRNTEAFF. Here the CDR3 DNA reads TGTGCCAGCAGCTCGATGGGGAGAAGGAACACTGAAGCTTTCTTT.

The gene calls are TRBV28 and TRBJ1-6, with D possibly being TRBD1 (5 bases). The V gene's germline CDR1 is MDHEN and CDR2 SYDVKM. The CDR3 loop spans 17 amino acids. Trimming pared 6 bases from V and 6 bases from J, leaving 21 bases between. CDR3 amino acids: CASSLGGTVPVNSPLHF. In DNA form, the CDR3 reads TGTGCCAGCAGCCTTGGGGGAACTGTGCCCGTTAATTCACCCCTCCACTTT.